A selection of T cell receptor beta chains follows, all from one sample in a study of identical twins' blood T cells. TCRdb fed the 5' RACE reads into MiXCR, producing one record per CDR3 protein. This sample has 350,000 to 400,000 distinct CDR3 sequences, with roughly 28% found just once. The sequenced material came from PBMCs. The receptor source for this set is a woman aged 18-55 years in good health. Both conserved end residues are part of each CDR3. D genes are given only for firm matches. Part of the rows lack a size; the others show once, few, many or a class for expanded clones.

V gene: TRBV5-5
D gene: -
J gene: TRBJ1-1
clone size: -
CDR3 DNA: TGTGCCAGCAGCTCGGGACTTTACACTGAAGCTTTCTTT
CDR3 protein: CASSSGLYTEAFF

V gene: TRBV20-1
D gene: -
J gene: TRBJ1-5
clone size: few
CDR3 DNA: TGCAGTGCCCCCAGCGAGGGGGATAGCAATCAGCCCCAGCATTTT
CDR3 protein: CSAPSEGDSNQPQHF

V gene: TRBV19
D gene: -
J gene: TRBJ2-1
clone size: few
CDR3 DNA: TGTGCCAGTAGCTCACCCACAGGATATAACAATGAGCAGTTCTTC
CDR3 protein: CASSSPTGYNNEQFF

V gene: TRBV21-1
D gene: -
J gene: TRBJ2-2
clone size: once
CDR3 DNA: TGTGCCAGCAGGAAAGGGTCCGGAGGCACCGGGGAGCTGTTTTTT
CDR3 protein: CASRKGSGGTGELFF

V gene: TRBV6-5
D gene: -
J gene: TRBJ1-1
clone size: few
CDR3 DNA: TGTGCCAGCAGTTGGGGCCTTGGGGACGCAACTGAAGCTTTCTTT
CDR3 protein: CASSWGLGDATEAFF

V gene: TRBV11-2
D gene: -
J gene: TRBJ2-2
clone size: -
CDR3 DNA: TGTGCCAGCAGCCCCCTTTTAAACACCGGGGAGCTGTTTTTT
CDR3 protein: CASSPLLNTGELFF

V gene: TRBV5-4
D gene: -
J gene: TRBJ1-2
clone size: -
CDR3 DNA: TGTGCCAGCAGCCCCATTGGGGCTAACTATGGCTACACCTTC
CDR3 protein: CASSPIGANYGYTF

V gene: TRBV5-4
D gene: -
J gene: TRBJ2-2
clone size: few
CDR3 DNA: TGTGCCAGCAGCTTGGGGACGGTAACGAACACCGGGGAGCTGTTTTTT
CDR3 protein: CASSLGTVTNTGELFF

V gene: TRBV11-2
D gene: TRBD1
J gene: TRBJ1-4
clone size: many
CDR3 DNA: TGTGCCAGCAGCTTATTACAGGGGGCTGGGGAAAAACTGTTTTTT
CDR3 protein: CASSLLQGAGEKLFF

V gene: TRBV19
D gene: TRBD1
J gene: TRBJ1-4
clone size: -
CDR3 DNA: TGTGCCAGTAGTTCGGACAGGGTTGGCGAAAAACTGTTTTTT
CDR3 protein: CASSSDRVGEKLFF

V gene: TRBV5-1
D gene: -
J gene: TRBJ2-3
clone size: few
CDR3 DNA: TGCGCCACCCGGCCGGCTAGCACAGATACGCAGTATTTT
CDR3 protein: CATRPASTDTQYF

V gene: TRBV7-9
D gene: -
J gene: TRBJ1-1
clone size: -
CDR3 DNA: TGTGCCAGCACCGTTGGAGGAGGGCACGAAGCTTTCTTT
CDR3 protein: CASTVGGGHEAFF

V gene: TRBV5-6
D gene: TRBD1
J gene: TRBJ1-1
clone size: many
CDR3 DNA: TGTGCCAGCAGCTTAACGGGACAGGGCGTCCTGGAAGCTTTCTTT
CDR3 protein: CASSLTGQGVLEAFF

V gene: TRBV7-9
D gene: -
J gene: TRBJ1-4
clone size: -
CDR3 DNA: TGTGCCAGCATCCCGGGTCGGCTTACCCCCGAAAAACTGTTTTTT
CDR3 protein: CASIPGRLTPEKLFF

V gene: TRBV5-1
D gene: TRBD2
J gene: TRBJ2-3
clone size: few
CDR3 DNA: TGCGCCAGCAGCTTGACTAGCGGGGCCAACGTGGATACGCAGTATTTT
CDR3 protein: CASSLTSGANVDTQYF

V gene: TRBV6-6
D gene: -
J gene: TRBJ1-6
clone size: -
CDR3 DNA: TGTGCCAGCAGTTACTCGAACATGGCCGTCCCGGATGCACCCCTCCACTTT
CDR3 protein: CASSYSNMAVPDAPLHF

V gene: TRBV20-1
D gene: -
J gene: TRBJ2-7
clone size: -
CDR3 DNA: TGCAGTGCCTTAACGACGACTAACGGGCCCCCCTACTACGAGCAGTACTTC
CDR3 protein: CSALTTTNGPPYYEQYF

V gene: TRBV20-1
D gene: -
J gene: TRBJ1-4
clone size: -
CDR3 DNA: TGCAGTGCTAAGTACCTTATGGCTAATGAAAAACTGTTTTTT
CDR3 protein: CSAKYLMANEKLFF

V gene: TRBV30
D gene: -
J gene: TRBJ2-2
clone size: once
CDR3 DNA: TGTGCCTGGAGTGTACTGCGGGACGGGGAGCTGTTTTTT
CDR3 protein: CAWSVLRDGELFF

V gene: TRBV7-9
D gene: -
J gene: TRBJ1-1
clone size: few
CDR3 DNA: TGTGCCAGCAGCTTAGTCCCCCCGTTTAGCACTGAAGCTTTCTTT
CDR3 protein: CASSLVPPFSTEAFF

V gene: TRBV7-9
D gene: -
J gene: TRBJ1-3
clone size: few
CDR3 DNA: TGTGCCAGCAGCCGACCCGGCAGGGTGGTTTCTGGAAACACCATATATTTT
CDR3 protein: CASSRPGRVVSGNTIYF

V gene: TRBV7-8
D gene: -
J gene: TRBJ1-1
clone size: -
CDR3 DNA: TGTGCCAGCAGCTTAGCGTCGACGGTGAACACTGAAGCTTTCTTT
CDR3 protein: CASSLASTVNTEAFF

V gene: TRBV7-9
D gene: -
J gene: TRBJ1-1
clone size: -
CDR3 DNA: TGTGCCAGCAGCCCAGAGGCGGTCTCTGAAGCTTTCTTT
CDR3 protein: CASSPEAVSEAFF

V gene: TRBV20-1
D gene: -
J gene: TRBJ1-4
clone size: -
CDR3 DNA: TGCAGTGCTAGAGATCTACAGGGTAATGAAAAACTGTTTTTT
CDR3 protein: CSARDLQGNEKLFF

V gene: TRBV18
D gene: -
J gene: TRBJ1-1
clone size: -
CDR3 DNA: TGTGCCAGCCTTGATGTAGGGGGAAGGGGTGAAGCTTTCTTT
CDR3 protein: CASLDVGGRGEAFF

V gene: TRBV21-1
D gene: -
J gene: TRBJ1-5
clone size: -
CDR3 DNA: TGTGCCAGCATTCCAGGGATGTACAATCAGCCCCAGCATTTT
CDR3 protein: CASIPGMYNQPQHF

V gene: TRBV29-1
D gene: -
J gene: TRBJ1-1
clone size: few
CDR3 DNA: TGCAGCGTTGATGTCGGTGGGGCTTTCTTT
CDR3 protein: CSVDVGGAFF

V gene: TRBV9
D gene: -
J gene: TRBJ1-1
clone size: -
CDR3 DNA: TGTGCCAGCAGCGTAGCTCCCAACACTGAAGCTTTCTTT
CDR3 protein: CASSVAPNTEAFF

V gene: TRBV18
D gene: -
J gene: TRBJ1-1
clone size: -
CDR3 DNA: TGTGCCAGCTCACCATTAGGGGACACTGAAGCTTTCTTT
CDR3 protein: CASSPLGDTEAFF

V gene: TRBV20-1
D gene: TRBD1
J gene: TRBJ2-1
clone size: many
CDR3 DNA: TGCAGTGCAGGACGGGGACAGGATTACAATGAGCAGTTCTTC
CDR3 protein: CSAGRGQDYNEQFF

V gene: TRBV20-1
D gene: -
J gene: TRBJ1-1
clone size: many
CDR3 DNA: TGCAGTGCTAGAGACGGGGGAGTGGGCACTGAAGCTTTCTTT
CDR3 protein: CSARDGGVGTEAFF

V gene: TRBV3-1
D gene: TRBD1
J gene: TRBJ1-4
clone size: -
CDR3 DNA: TGTGCCAGCAGCCAAGCTTCGCAGGGGGCAACTAATGAAAAACTGTTTTTT
CDR3 protein: CASSQASQGATNEKLFF

V gene: TRBV7-9
D gene: -
J gene: TRBJ1-1
clone size: -
CDR3 DNA: TGTGCCAGCAGCTTACTGGTTGAAGCTTTCTTT
CDR3 protein: CASSLLVEAFF

V gene: TRBV5-1
D gene: -
J gene: TRBJ1-1
clone size: few
CDR3 DNA: TGCGCCAGCAGCTTACTAGTGACAGGGAACACTGAAGCTTTCTTT
CDR3 protein: CASSLLVTGNTEAFF

V gene: TRBV7-6
D gene: -
J gene: TRBJ1-3
clone size: once
CDR3 DNA: TGTGCCAGCAGCTTAGCCGAGGGTGCGGTATTCTCTGGAAACACCATATATTTT
CDR3 protein: CASSLAEGAVFSGNTIYF

V gene: TRBV6-1
D gene: -
J gene: TRBJ1-4
clone size: few
CDR3 DNA: TGTGCCAGCAGCCTACTGGGGGCCGGTGAAAAACTGTTTTTT
CDR3 protein: CASSLLGAGEKLFF

V gene: TRBV12-3/TRBV12-4
D gene: -
J gene: TRBJ1-1
clone size: few
CDR3 DNA: TGTGCCACCCGGGGGGGGGAGAACACTGAAGCTTTCTTT
CDR3 protein: CATRGGENTEAFF

V gene: TRBV19
D gene: -
J gene: TRBJ2-7
clone size: -
CDR3 DNA: TGTGCCAGTAGTATAGACCCTAGCGTCGAGCAGTACTTC
CDR3 protein: CASSIDPSVEQYF

V gene: TRBV14
D gene: TRBD1
J gene: TRBJ1-1
clone size: -
CDR3 DNA: TGTGCCAGCAGCCAGTGGACAGGGTCCGGGACTGAAGCTTTCTTT
CDR3 protein: CASSQWTGSGTEAFF

V gene: TRBV14
D gene: TRBD1
J gene: TRBJ2-1
clone size: many
CDR3 DNA: TGTGCCAGCAGCCCGACAGGGAACACCTACAATGAGCAGTTCTTC
CDR3 protein: CASSPTGNTYNEQFF

V gene: TRBV20-1
D gene: -
J gene: TRBJ2-7
clone size: few
CDR3 DNA: TGCAGTGCCCTACTAGGAGGTGTTGAAGAGCAGTACTTC
CDR3 protein: CSALLGGVEEQYF

V gene: TRBV20-1
D gene: TRBD1
J gene: TRBJ2-3
clone size: -
CDR3 DNA: TGCAGTGCCGGTCGACAGGGGGCCACAGATACGCAGTATTTT
CDR3 protein: CSAGRQGATDTQYF

V gene: TRBV5-4
D gene: TRBD1
J gene: TRBJ2-3
clone size: -
CDR3 DNA: TGTGCCAGCAGCCAACCCGGGACAGGTGCTACAGATACGCAGTATTTT
CDR3 protein: CASSQPGTGATDTQYF